This entry lists 10 T cell receptor beta chains sequenced from one sample in a study of CD8 T cells in Susac syndrome. Random hexamers were used to reverse transcribe an amount of roughly 0.45 to 1 ug RNA. TCRdb fed the immunoSEQ multiplex PCR reads into MiXCR, producing one record per CDR3 protein. The table lists 200,000 or so distinct CDR3 sequences, roughly 95% of them singletons, with roughly 0.098% in the top ten. Sequencing was performed on CD4+ T cells from PBMCs. Receptor source: a human donor with Susac syndrome.

This sequence joins TRBV25-1 and TRBJ2-1; 11 nucleotides agree with TRBD2. CDR1 is MGHDK and CDR2 is SYGVNS in the germline V gene. The CDR3 covers 15 residues. Trimming at V came to 4 bases and at J to 2 bases, leaving 1 base not matched to a gene. As DNA, the CDR3 is TGTGCCAGCAGTGCGGGACTAGCGGCCTACAATGAGCAGTTCTTC. It translates to CASSAGLAAYNEQFF.

J is TRBJ1-1 and V is TRBV7-3; tentatively, D is TRBD1 (5 bases). Germline-derived CDR1 and CDR2 are SGHTA and FQGTGA. The CDR3 is 15 residues long. V was cut by 2 bases and J by 0 bases, with 10 bases left in between. The CDR3 bases are TGTGCCAGCAGCTTATTGGGGGGGATGAACACTGAAGCTTTCTTT. Translating it yields CASSLLGGMNTEAFF.

The rearrangement uses TRBV30 and TRBJ1-6, with TRBD1 matching over 10 bases. CDR1 GTSNPN and CDR2 SVGIG come from the germline V gene (reference sequence). The CDR3 loop spans 14 amino acids. Losses at the gene ends were 2 bases for V and 7 bases for J; bases not matched to a gene: 2. CDR3 sequence: CAWSKGQGNSPLHF. The CDR3 nucleotides read TGTGCCTGGAGTAAGGGACAGGGGAATTCACCCCTCCACTTT.

CDR3 in amino acids: CASSLVGQTNTEAFF. CDR3 DNA sequence: TGTGCCAGCAGCTTGGTGGGGCAGACGAACACTGAAGCTTTCTTT. The J gene is TRBJ1-1, the V gene TRBV5-4; possibly TRBD1 for D (5 bases). V was clipped by 0 bases and J by 1 base, with 10 bases between them. Germline CDR1 reads SGHNT; CDR2 reads YYREEE (reference sequence). The CDR3 sequence is 15 residues long.

The chain employs TRBV12-3 or TRBV12-4 and TRBJ1-5; the match to TRBD1 covers 7 bases. CDR3 length: 15 residues. The V and J ends lost 7 bases and 3 bases, in that order; junction bases with no gene match: 9. CDR3 in DNA: TGTGCCAGCACTGCGAGGGACAGCTCCAATCAGCCCCAGCATTTT. It encodes CASTARDSSNQPQHF.

The chain couples TRBV3-1 to TRBJ2-3; D is uncertain. The CDR3 is 17 amino acids. Trimming cost V 1 base and J 6 bases, with 20 bases left between them. CDR1 and CDR2 from the germline V gene are LGHDT and YNNKEL (reference sequence). DNA of the CDR3: TGTGCCAGCAGCCAAGTTGGCGCGGTGGTTGGGGTGGATACGCAGTATTTT. As protein: CASSQVGAVVGVDTQYF.

The rearrangement uses TRBV12-3 or TRBV12-4 and TRBJ1-5, with 8 bases matching TRBD1. V gave up 2 bases and J gave up 6 bases; unmatched junction bases: 3. The CDR3 covers 14 residues. CDR3 in DNA: TGTGCCAGCAGTTTACAGGGGGCGATTCAGCCCCAGCATTTT. Protein sequence: CASSLQGAIQPQHF.

The V gene is TRBV5-4, the J gene TRBJ2-3; D assignment may be TRBD1 or TRBD2 (5 bases each). Germline V gene data show CDR1 as SGHNT and CDR2 as YYREEE (reference sequence). The CDR3 is 14 amino acids. The germline V and J ends were trimmed by 1 base and 6 bases, with 12 bases remaining between them. CDR3 sequence: CASSLTGPRDTQYF. CDR3 nucleotides: TGTGCCAGCAGCTTGACGGGGCCACGGGATACGCAGTATTTT.

V is TRBV7-2 and J is TRBJ2-7; D is possibly TRBD1 (7 bases). From germline, CDR1 is SGHTA and CDR2 FQGNSA. Trimming took off 7 bases at V and 0 bases at J, with 13 bases between the two ends. The CDR3 is 14 residues long. Here the CDR3 DNA reads TGTGCCAGCAACCAGGGGGGTCTCTCCTACGAGCAGTACTTC. It is translated as CASNQGGLSYEQYF.

V gene TRBV18 combines with J gene TRBJ1-5; D unclear. Trimming left V 2 bases short and J 1 base short, with 12 bases between. This CDR3 contains 16 residues. The germline CDR1 and CDR2 sequences are KGHSH and LQKENI. CDR3 residues: CASSPASGPSNQPQHF. CDR3 DNA: TGTGCCAGCTCACCAGCATCGGGCCCAAGCAATCAGCCCCAGCATTTT. Based on the CDR3 plus reference TRBV18 and TRBJ1-5, the full variable domain is NAGVMQNPRHLVRRRGQEARLRCSPMKGHSHVYWYRQLPEEGLKFMVYLQKENIIDESGMPKERFSAEFPKEGPSILRIQQVVRGDSAAYFCASSPASGPSNQPQHFGDGTRLSIL.